The next 32 T cell receptor beta chains were all read from a single sample in a study of cytomegalovirus exposure and HLA in healthy donors. The PCR used 60 Vbeta and 13 Jbeta primers. Sequencing used immunoSEQ multiplex PCR; TCRdb keeps in-frame clones, though not all of them. The profile covers 90,000 to 130,000 clones, with around 85% appearing a single time and about 6.8% taken by the ten largest. Input material: PBMCs. These receptors were collected from a man aged 25-40 years in good health and CMV-seropositive.

This clone was detected only a few times. The chain recombines TRBV19 with TRBJ1-6; D not certain. V shed 8 bases and J shed 10 bases, with 15 bases lying between them. Germline loops: CDR1 LNHDA, CDR2 SQIVND (reference sequence). The CDR3 contains 13 residues. CDR3 region: CASSLMTSSPLHF. The DNA for the CDR3 is TGTGCCAGTTCACTGATGACTTCGTCACCCCTCCACTTT.

This clone was seen a few times. One end of the junction does not line up with germline, which may come from a read error. The CDR3 nucleotides are TGTGCCAGCAGCGTAGGGGCCGCCCAGTCCTATAGCTACACCTTC. It specifies CASSVGAAQSYSYTF. The chain links TRBV9 to TRBJ1-2, with D uncertain. The CDR3 contains 15 residues. In germline, CDR1 is SGDLS, CDR2 YYNGEE.

The chain employs TRBV18 and TRBJ1-2; 7 nucleotides agree with TRBD1. The CDR3 has 17 residues. After removal of 3 bases from V and 0 bases from J, the junction contained 10 bases not matched to a gene. Germline CDR1 is KGHSH and CDR2 is LQKENI. CDR3 coding DNA: TGTGCCAGCTCACCTCCGAAAGGGGGCCACCCTAACTATGGCTACACCTTC. It encodes CASSPPKGGHPNYGYTF.

V usage is TRBV27 and J usage is TRBJ2-7; D is undetermined. The CDR3 runs 13 residues. Germline V gives CDR1 MNHEY, CDR2 SMNVEV (reference sequence). Trimming shortened V by 0 bases and J by 4 bases, and 7 bases separated the two germline ends. DNA of the CDR3: TGTGCCAGCAGTTTATCGACTGATTACGAGCAGTACTTC. Its translation is CASSLSTDYEQYF.

This chain uses TRBV30 with TRBJ2-1; TRBD1 is a possible D gene (5 bases). Germline V gene lookup returns CDR1 GTSNPN and CDR2 SVGIG (reference sequence). The ends were cut back, 0 bases at V and 3 bases at J, with 15 bases in the middle. The CDR3 covers 16 residues. The CDR3 reads CAWSVRTPDDYNEQFF. The CDR3 DNA reads as TGTGCCTGGAGTGTAAGGACACCCGACGACTACAATGAGCAGTTCTTC. Together with reference TRBV30 and TRBJ2-1, the CDR3 gives the full variable domain: SQTIHQWPATLVQPVGSPLSLECTVEGTSNPNLYWYRQAAGRGLQLLFYSVGIGQISSEVPQNLSASRPQDRQFILSSKKLLLSDSGFYLCAWSVRTPDDYNEQFFGPGTRLTVL.

The gene calls are TRBV5-4 and TRBJ1-5, with 7 bases matching TRBD1. The V and J ends lost 3 bases and 0 bases, in that order; junction bases with no gene match: 15. The CDR3 runs to 19 residues. Germline V gives CDR1 SGHNT, CDR2 YYREEE (reference sequence). The CDR3 sequence: CASSSGPDRAPYSNQPQHF. The CDR3 DNA reads TGTGCCAGCAGCTCCGGCCCTGACAGGGCACCCTATAGCAATCAGCCCCAGCATTTT.

Remarks on this clone: This sample includes further DNA sequences coding for the same CDR3. The rearrangement links TRBV28 to TRBJ1-5; TRBD1 might be the D (6 bases). Germline CDR1 and CDR2: MDHEN and SYDVKM. Trimming took off 6 bases at V and 2 bases at J, with 23 bases between the two ends. This CDR3 has 18 amino acids. CDR3 DNA: TGTGCCAGCAGCCCCTGGACGGGCCGAGGGGGTGGCAATCAGCCCCAGCATTTT. It codes for CASSPWTGRGGGNQPQHF.

This clone was counted once. V and J are TRBV27 and TRBJ1-4; D remains unclear. Between the trimmed V and J ends, which lost 3 bases and 4 bases, there was a span of 6 bases. CDR1 and CDR2 (germline): MNHEY, SMNVEV (reference sequence). This CDR3 has 13 residues. Here the CDR3 DNA reads TGTGCCAGCAGTTTCGACTATAATGAAAAACTGTTTTTT. Translated: CASSFDYNEKLFF.

A note on this clone: Given a much more abundant clone one base away, this may be a read error. The CDR3 loop is CASSRQMNTEAFF. In nucleotides, the CDR3 is TGTGCCAGCAGCAGACAGATGAACACTGAAGCTTTCTTT. V is TRBV7-3 and J is TRBJ1-1, with a tentative D call TRBD1 (5 bases). This CDR3 is 13 amino acids long. Trimming pared 5 bases from V and 0 bases from J, leaving 7 bases between. Germline loops: CDR1 SGHTA, CDR2 FQGTGA.

The chain carries TRBV6-5 and TRBJ1-6, with D tentatively TRBD1 (5 bases). This CDR3 contains 15 residues. V was shortened by 0 bases and J by 6 bases, with 9 bases between the two germline ends. Germline-derived CDR1 and CDR2 are MNHEY and SVGAGI. In DNA form, the CDR3 reads TGTGCCAGCAGTTACTCGGGGGGGACTAATTCACCCCTCCACTTT. Protein sequence: CASSYSGGTNSPLHF.

The rearrangement uses TRBV7-8 and TRBJ2-3, with 11 bases aligning to TRBD2. CDR1 is SGHVS, CDR2 FQNEAQ, per germline. This CDR3 contains 16 residues. Trimming cost V 5 bases and J 8 bases; bases outside gene matches: 12. As DNA, the CDR3 is TGTGCCAGCAGCGCCTCGACTAGCGGGGCCGGGAGTACGCAGTATTTT. Encoded protein: CASSASTSGAGSTQYF. The full variable domain, in which reference TRBV7-8 and TRBJ2-3 provide the parts outside the CDR3, is GAGVSQSPRYKVAKRGQDVALRCDPISGHVSLFWYQQALGQGPEFLTYFQNEAQLDKSGLPSDRFFAERPEGSVSTLKIQRTQQEDSAVYLCASSASTSGAGSTQYFGPGTRLTVL.

The J gene is TRBJ2-2, the V gene TRBV5-6; D remains unclear. The CDR3 is made up of 15 amino acids. Germline loops: CDR1 SGHDT, CDR2 YYEEEE. V was trimmed by 4 bases and J by 1 base, leaving 11 bases between them. This CDR3 reads CASSAVMLNTGELFF. The CDR3 DNA reads TGTGCCAGCAGCGCAGTCATGTTGAACACCGGGGAGCTGTTTTTT.

The chain uses TRBV5-3 and TRBJ2-5, with a weak D call TRBD1 (5 bases). TRBV5-3 falls under the ORF class, with uncertain function. Trimming left V 2 bases short and J 0 bases short, with 8 bases between. This CDR3 has 14 amino acids. The CDR3 DNA sequence: TGTGCCAGAAGCTTCCGACAGTACCAAGAGACCCAGTACTTC. Amino acid sequence: CARSFRQYQETQYF.

This chain joins TRBV9 and TRBJ2-1, with 8 positions matching TRBD2. The CDR3 contains 15 residues. Germline trimming cut 6 bases from V and 7 bases from J; bases unmatched to any gene: 12. Germline values: CDR1 SGDLS, CDR2 YYNGEE. The DNA of the CDR3 is TGTGCCAGCACCCAGGGGACTAGAAGCGCAAATGAGCAGTTCTTC. Protein: CASTQGTRSANEQFF.

The CDR3 sequence: CASSVSFQRLNTGELFF. The CDR3, as DNA: TGTGCCAGCAGCGTCTCTTTTCAACGGTTGAACACCGGGGAGCTGTTTTTT. V is TRBV9 and J is TRBJ2-2; no firm D call. V was trimmed by 2 bases and J by 1 base, leaving 15 bases between them. Germline V gives CDR1 SGDLS, CDR2 YYNGEE. The CDR3 loop spans 17 amino acids.

This chain connects TRBV18 to TRBJ2-3, with 9 bases that match TRBD2. With V trimmed by 5 bases and J by 1 base, 7 bases remained unmatched. In germline, CDR1 is KGHSH, CDR2 LQKENI. This CDR3 has 16 amino acids. CDR3 region: CASSSGLAGGTDTQYF. The CDR3 nucleotides read TGTGCCAGCTCATCGGGACTAGCCGGTGGCACAGATACGCAGTATTTT.

The rearrangement links TRBV19 to TRBJ1-2, with 9 bases identical to TRBD1. The CDR3 contains 15 residues. Trimming took 6 bases from V and 4 from J; bases not matched to a gene: 9. Germline CDR1 and CDR2: LNHDA and SQIVND (reference sequence). CDR3 in DNA: TGTGCCAGTAGACACGGACAGGGGATGTTCTATGGCTACACCTTC. Residues: CASRHGQGMFYGYTF.

The CDR3 DNA reads as TGCGCCAGCAGCTCTACAGTTCGGGAGAAGAACACCGGGGAGCTGTTTTTT. Protein product: CASSSTVREKNTGELFF. V gene TRBV5-1 combines with J gene TRBJ2-2; TRBD2 is a possible D gene (6 bases). CDR1 and CDR2 from the germline V gene are SGHRS and YFSETQ. V shed 3 bases and J shed 1 base, with 16 bases lying between them. This CDR3 spans 17 amino acids.

This clone has a handful of counts. The V call is TRBV5-3, the J call TRBJ2-7, with 7 bases aligning to TRBD1. Being an ORF, TRBV5-3 has a function that is uncertain. The CDR3 is made up of 15 amino acids. Trimming took 4 bases from V and 3 from J; bases not matched to a gene: 10. CDR3: CARSELRGLLYEQYF. As DNA, the CDR3 is TGTGCCAGAAGCGAATTGAGGGGGCTGCTCTACGAGCAGTACTTC.

This clone was counted once. The chain uses TRBV27 and TRBJ1-4; D might be TRBD1 (5 bases). The V gene lost 2 bases and the J gene lost 7 bases, with 11 bases spanning the gap. CDR1 is MNHEY and CDR2 is SMNVEV in the germline V gene (reference sequence). This CDR3 is built from 14 residues. CDR3 in amino acids: CASSLGGGTEKLFF. The CDR3 DNA is TGTGCCAGCAGTTTAGGGGGAGGGACTGAAAAACTGTTTTTT.

The chain uses TRBV28 and TRBJ2-3; D may be TRBD1 (6 bases). Germline assignment: CDR1 MDHEN and CDR2 SYDVKM. Trimming pared 10 bases from V and 4 bases from J, leaving 9 bases between. The length of the CDR3 is 11 residues. The CDR3 DNA is TGTGCCACACAGGGATCAGATACGCAGTATTTT. Its protein is CATQGSDTQYF.

V is TRBV4-2 and J is TRBJ2-3; 11 bases line up with TRBD2. This CDR3 has 15 residues. Trimming at V came to 1 base and at J to 4 bases, leaving 1 base not matched to a gene. Germline values: CDR1 LGHNA, CDR2 YNFKEQ. The CDR3 here is CASSQVAGGPDTQYF. The CDR3, as DNA: TGTGCCAGCAGCCAAGTAGCGGGGGGGCCAGATACGCAGTATTTT.

V gene TRBV19 combines with J gene TRBJ1-2; D might be TRBD1 (5 bases). The CDR3 has 13 amino acids. V shed 6 bases and J shed 4 bases, with 12 bases lying between them. The germline V gene has CDR1 LNHDA and CDR2 SQIVND (reference sequence). In DNA, the CDR3 is TGTGCCAGTAGCCTGACAGAGCGCTATGGCTACACCTTC. Its protein product is CASSLTERYGYTF.

The V gene is TRBV19, the J gene TRBJ1-5, with 7 bases that match TRBD1. CDR3 length: 13 amino acids. Germline V gene lookup returns CDR1 LNHDA and CDR2 SQIVND (reference sequence). The V segment lost 6 bases and the J segment 3 bases; nucleotides outside the gene matches: 2. CDR3 sequence reads: CASSTGDNQPQHF. The CDR3, as DNA: TGTGCCAGTAGCACAGGGGACAATCAGCCCCAGCATTTT.

V usage is TRBV7-9 and J usage is TRBJ2-2; 13 bases are a match to TRBD2. The trim removed 7 bases at V and 5 bases at J, leaving 4 bases unmatched. This CDR3 contains 15 residues. Germline V gene lookup returns CDR1 SEHNR and CDR2 FQNEAQ (reference sequence). The CDR3 nucleotides read TGTGCCAGCATGGGACTAGCGGGGCTTACCGGGGAGCTGTTTTTT. Its translation is CASMGLAGLTGELFF.

The chain recombines TRBV2 with TRBJ2-2; D perhaps matches TRBD2 (6 bases). The ends were cut back, 7 bases at V and 7 bases at J, with 16 bases in the middle. CDR1 is SNHLY and CDR2 is FYNNEI in the germline V gene. The CDR3 is made up of 14 amino acids. The CDR3 loop reads CASTRFWGLGELFF. As DNA, the CDR3 is TGTGCCAGCACTAGGTTTTGGGGACTCGGGGAGCTGTTTTTT.

The V call is TRBV18, the J call TRBJ2-1; TRBD1 agrees at 7 bases. This CDR3 has 18 amino acids. Trimming at V came to 2 bases and at J to 5 bases, leaving 15 bases not matched to a gene. CDR1 is KGHSH and CDR2 is LQKENI in the germline V gene. The CDR3 sequence is CASSPFVLGQGVDNEQFF. The CDR3 nucleotides are TGTGCCAGCTCACCATTCGTCTTGGGGCAGGGGGTTGACAATGAGCAGTTCTTC.

This chain uses TRBV4-2 with TRBJ2-2; 11 nucleotides agree with TRBD1. The CDR3 sequence is 16 residues long. Trimming took 8 bases from V and 2 from J; bases not matched to a gene: 7. Germline assignment: CDR1 LGHNA and CDR2 YNFKEQ. CDR3 in amino acids: CASATGQGVNTGELFF. The CDR3 bases are TGTGCCAGCGCAACGGGACAGGGGGTCAACACCGGGGAGCTGTTTTTT.

The chain carries TRBV7-8 and TRBJ1-5; 8 bases align to TRBD1. CDR1 SGHVS and CDR2 FQNEAQ come from the germline V gene. With 7 bases clipped from V and 2 bases from J, the junction kept 7 bases outside the gene matches. This CDR3 has 15 amino acids. CDR3 nucleotide sequence: TGTGCCAGCACCGTAGACAGGGGTGGCAATCAGCCCCAGCATTTT. Amino acids: CASTVDRGGNQPQHF.

The CDR3 loop reads CASSQKTSEAYEQYF. The CDR3 coding sequence is TGTGCCAGCAGCCAAAAGACTAGCGAAGCCTACGAGCAGTACTTC. This chain links TRBV11-2 with TRBJ2-7, with TRBD2 matching over 8 bases. This CDR3 contains 15 residues. Germline CDR1 and CDR2: SGHAT and FQNNGV. V lost 5 bases to trimming and J lost 2 bases; unmatched junction nucleotides: 8. Full variable domain (rest looked up from reference TRBV11-2 and TRBJ2-7): EAGVAQSPRYKIIEKRQSVAFWCNPISGHATLYWYQQILGQGPKLLIQFQNNGVVDDSQLPKDRFSAERLKGVDSTLKIQPAKLEDSAVYLCASSQKTSEAYEQYFGPGTRLTVT.

The chain has TRBV7-3 and TRBJ2-1; 11 nucleotides line up with TRBD1. This CDR3 is built from 15 residues. The V and J ends lost 3 bases and 7 bases, in that order; junction bases with no gene match: 5. Germline CDR1 is SGHTA and CDR2 is FQGTGA. The CDR3 DNA is TGTGCCAGCAGCTTCGGGACAGGGGGAGGGAATGAGCAGTTCTTC. Amino acid sequence: CASSFGTGGGNEQFF. Together with reference TRBV7-3 and TRBJ2-1, the CDR3 gives the full variable domain: GAGVSQTPSNKVTEKGKYVELRCDPISGHTALYWYRQSLGQGPEFLIYFQGTGAADDSGLPNDRFFAVRPEGSVSTLKIQRTERGDSAVYLCASSFGTGGGNEQFFGPGTRLTVL.

The chain has TRBV20-1 and TRBJ1-1, with no clear D. From germline, CDR1 is DFQATT and CDR2 SNEGSKA (reference sequence). Trimming shortened V by 5 bases and J by 6 bases, and 10 bases separated the two germline ends. This CDR3 comprises 11 residues. The CDR3 DNA is TGCAGTGCTGTGCTATATTCTGAAGCTTTCTTT. This encodes CSAVLYSEAFF.